A single sample gave rise to the 4 T cell receptor beta chains below, sequenced in a study of CD8+CD57+ T cells in acquired aplastic anemia. According to the study, genomic DNA was the template for TCR beta VDJ and CDR3 profiling. TCRdb processed the reads anew with MiXCR; each CDR3 protein has one entry. The sample has about 170,000 distinct CDR3 sequences; about 64% are singletons. Sequencing was done on a sample of sorted CD4+, CD8+, or CD8+CD57+ T cells (not recorded which) from PBMCs. All receptors derive from a human donor in good health.

The V call is TRBV7-2, the J call TRBJ2-7; 14 nucleotides align to TRBD2. This CDR3 is 16 amino acids long. CDR1 and CDR2 from the germline V gene are SGHTA and FQGNSA. Losses at the gene ends were 5 bases for V and 6 bases for J; bases not matched to a gene: 9. The CDR3 coding sequence is TGTGCCAGCAGCGCGACTAGCGGGGGGGCGGTACGCGAGCAGTACTTC. It translates to CASSATSGGAVREQYF.

The gene calls are TRBV4-1 and TRBJ2-7, with TRBD2 matching over 7 bases. After removal of 0 bases from V and 7 bases from J, the junction contained 12 bases not matched to a gene. Germline CDR1 MGHRA, CDR2 YSYEKL. The CDR3 is 16 residues long. The chain's CDR3 is CASSQDGGVRYNEQYF. The CDR3 DNA sequence: TGCGCCAGCAGCCAAGATGGGGGGGTCAGGTACAATGAGCAGTACTTC.

The V gene is TRBV30, the J gene TRBJ2-5, with D possibly matching TRBD2 (7 bases). V shed 0 bases and J shed 5 bases, with 13 bases lying between them. Germline V gene data show CDR1 as GTSNPN and CDR2 as SVGIG (reference sequence). There are 14 residues in the CDR3. The CDR3 DNA reads TGTGCCTGGAGTGTGATGGGAGGGGGGGAGACCCAGTACTTC. Its translation is CAWSVMGGGETQYF.

The chain carries TRBV6-1 and TRBJ2-2, with a tentative D call TRBD1 (6 bases). The CDR3 covers 13 residues. V lost 11 bases and J 3 bases, leaving 13 bases between the germline ends. Germline lookup yields CDR1 MNHNS and CDR2 SASEGT. The CDR3 nucleotides read TGTGCCGGTATGGGGGCTCACACCGGGGAGCTGTTTTTT. Translating gives CAGMGAHTGELFF.